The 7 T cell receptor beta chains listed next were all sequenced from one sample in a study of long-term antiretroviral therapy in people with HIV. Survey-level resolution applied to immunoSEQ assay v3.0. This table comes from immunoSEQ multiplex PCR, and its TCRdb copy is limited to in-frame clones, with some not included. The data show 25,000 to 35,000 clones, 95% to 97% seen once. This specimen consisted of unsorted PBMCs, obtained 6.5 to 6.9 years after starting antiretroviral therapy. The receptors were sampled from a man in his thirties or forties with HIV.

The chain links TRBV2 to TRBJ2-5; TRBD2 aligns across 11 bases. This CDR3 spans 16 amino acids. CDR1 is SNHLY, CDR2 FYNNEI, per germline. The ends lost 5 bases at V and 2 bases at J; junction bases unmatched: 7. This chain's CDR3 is CASSRLAGGRQETQYF. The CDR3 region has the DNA TGTGCCAGCAGTCGATTAGCGGGGGGGCGGCAAGAGACCCAGTACTTC.

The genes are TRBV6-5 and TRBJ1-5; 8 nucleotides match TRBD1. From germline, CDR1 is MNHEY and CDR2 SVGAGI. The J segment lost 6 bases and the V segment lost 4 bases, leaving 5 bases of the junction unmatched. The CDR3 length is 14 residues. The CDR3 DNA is TGTGCCAGCAGTTTCCAGGGGGCGGGTCAGCCCCAGCATTTT. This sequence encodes CASSFQGAGQPQHF.

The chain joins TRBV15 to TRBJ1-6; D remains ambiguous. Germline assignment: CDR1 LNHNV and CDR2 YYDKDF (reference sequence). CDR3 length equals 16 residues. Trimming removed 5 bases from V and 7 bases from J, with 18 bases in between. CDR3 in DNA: TGTGCCACCAGCTCTCGGGTAACAGCCCCAAATTCACCCCTCCACTTT. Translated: CATSSRVTAPNSPLHF. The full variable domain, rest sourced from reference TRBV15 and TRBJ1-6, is DAMVIQNPRYQVTQFGKPVTLSCSQTLNHNVMYWYQQKSSQAPKLLFHYYDKDFNNEADTPDNFQSRRPNTSFCFLDIRSPGLGDTAMYLCATSSRVTAPNSPLHFGNGTRLTVT.

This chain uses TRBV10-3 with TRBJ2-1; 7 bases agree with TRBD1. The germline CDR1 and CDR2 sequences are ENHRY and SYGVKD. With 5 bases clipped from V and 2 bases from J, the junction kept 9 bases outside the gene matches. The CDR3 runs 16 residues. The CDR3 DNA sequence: TGTGCCATCAGTTCTGCCTGGGACAGTACCTACAATGAGCAGTTCTTC. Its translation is CAISSAWDSTYNEQFF.

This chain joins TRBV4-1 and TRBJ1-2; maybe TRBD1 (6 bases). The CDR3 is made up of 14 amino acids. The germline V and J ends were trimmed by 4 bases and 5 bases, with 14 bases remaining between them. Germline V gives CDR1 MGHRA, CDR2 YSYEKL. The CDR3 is CASSPSGGPYGYTF. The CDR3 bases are TGCGCCAGCAGCCCCAGTGGGGGGCCTTATGGCTACACCTTC.

The CDR3 is CASSLEGHTEAFF. CDR3 bases: TGTGCCAGCAGTTTGGAGGGGCACACTGAAGCTTTCTTT. This chain joins TRBV6-4 and TRBJ1-1, with a tentative D call TRBD1 (5 bases). This CDR3 region has 13 residues. Deletions cut 5 bases from V and 3 bases from J, with 10 bases between. CDR1 MRHNA and CDR2 SNTAGT come from the germline V gene.

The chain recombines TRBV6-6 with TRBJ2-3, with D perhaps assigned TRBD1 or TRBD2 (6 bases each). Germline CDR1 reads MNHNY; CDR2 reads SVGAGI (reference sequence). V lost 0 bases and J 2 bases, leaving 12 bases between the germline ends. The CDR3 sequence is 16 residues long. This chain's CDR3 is CASSYSGGPFTDTQYF. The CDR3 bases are TGTGCCAGCAGTTACTCGGGGGGCCCCTTCACAGATACGCAGTATTTT.